Below are 16 T cell receptor beta chains sequenced from a single sample in a study of T cell responses to AZD1222 COVID-19 vaccine. Data came from immunoSEQ multiplex PCR; TCRdb stores just in-frame clones and leaves some out. Of 100,000 or so clones listed, roughly 87% were seen once; the top ten hold 16%. The source was peripheral blood, collected on day 0 of AZD1222 vaccination. The source is an adult in good health.

The rearrangement joins TRBV18 to TRBJ2-1; TRBD1 or TRBD2 may be the D gene (5 bases each). The V end was cut by 2 bases, the J end by 5 bases, with 13 bases between. The CDR3 covers 15 residues. Germline CDR1 is KGHSH and CDR2 is LQKENI. The CDR3 bases are TGTGCCAGCTCACCATGGGGCAGGAGGAACAATGAGCAGTTCTTC. This translates into CASSPWGRRNNEQFF.

CDR3 sequence reads: CASSLGTGKGNTQYF. CDR3 sequence (DNA): TGTGCCAGCAGTCTGGGGACAGGGAAGGGAAATACGCAGTATTTT. This rearrangement joins TRBV2 to TRBJ2-3, with 9 bases identical to TRBD1. In germline, CDR1 is SNHLY, CDR2 FYNNEI. The CDR3 extends over 15 amino acids. Unmatched junction bases numbered 10, after V lost 5 bases and J lost 7 bases.

V is TRBV19 and J is TRBJ2-1; 7 positions agree with TRBD2. CDR3 length: 16 residues. J gave up 11 bases and V 0 bases, and 13 bases lay outside the gene matches. Germline assignment: CDR1 LNHDA and CDR2 SQIVND (reference sequence). CDR3 region: CASSIDRGLVTMKQFF. For the CDR3, the DNA is TGTGCCAGTAGTATAGATCGCGGACTAGTGACAATGAAGCAGTTCTTC.

CDR3: CASTSAGRGANVLTF. Written as DNA, the CDR3 is TGTGCCAGCACCTCTGCCGGGCGCGGGGCCAACGTCCTGACTTTC. The chain carries TRBV11-2 and TRBJ2-6; no clear D. CDR3 length: 15 residues. Germline V gene data show CDR1 as SGHAT and CDR2 as FQNNGV. V was cut by 7 bases and J by 4 bases, with 14 bases left in between.

The rearrangement uses TRBV24-1 and TRBJ1-4, with a tentative D call TRBD1 (6 bases). V was clipped by 8 bases and J by 6 bases, with 12 bases between them. Per germline, CDR1 KGHDR and CDR2 SFDVKD. The CDR3 length is 13 residues. This chain's CDR3 is CATNGGADEKLFF. CDR3 coding DNA: TGTGCCACCAACGGGGGCGCTGATGAAAAACTGTTTTTT.

CDR3 coding DNA: TGTGCCAGCAGTTTGGTTAACACGGCTCGGGGAGAAAAACTGTTTTTT. It encodes CASSLVNTARGEKLFF. This sequence joins TRBV28 and TRBJ1-4; D is ambiguous. Trimming shortened V by 3 bases and J by 8 bases, and 19 bases separated the two germline ends. The germline CDR1 and CDR2 sequences are MDHEN and SYDVKM. The CDR3 spans 16 residues.

This clone is judged medium-sized. The chain carries TRBV25-1 and TRBJ1-3; 7 positions agree with TRBD1. The germline V gene has CDR1 MGHDK and CDR2 SYGVNS. This CDR3 has 17 amino acids. The ends lost 4 bases at V and 4 bases at J; junction bases unmatched: 13. The DNA for the CDR3 is TGTGCCAGCAGTGGAAACAGGGGCGGAATCTTAGGAAACACCATATATTTT. Translating gives CASSGNRGGILGNTIYF.

The gene calls are TRBV3-1 (or the pseudogene TRBV3-2) and TRBJ2-7; unclear D gene. The germline V gene encodes CDR1 LGHDT and CDR2 YNNKEL (reference sequence). This CDR3 is 14 amino acids long. Trimming left V 4 bases short and J 0 bases short, with 10 bases between. CDR3 sequence reads: CASSPRSISYEQYF. The CDR3 DNA reads as TGTGCCAGCAGCCCCCGGAGTATCTCCTACGAGCAGTACTTC.

This clone showed up just a few times. The chain has TRBV11-2 and TRBJ1-1; TRBD1 is a possible D gene (6 bases). The germline CDR1 and CDR2 sequences are SGHAT and FQNNGV. V lost 4 bases and J 5 bases, leaving 11 bases between the germline ends. The CDR3 extends over 13 amino acids. CDR3 loop: CASSYLTGTEAFF. DNA of the CDR3: TGTGCCAGCAGCTACCTCACAGGGACTGAAGCTTTCTTT.

The chain employs TRBV5-1 and TRBJ2-3, with D maybe TRBD2 (6 bases). CDR1 is SGHRS, CDR2 YFSETQ, per germline. V lost 0 bases to trimming and J lost 0 bases, with 8 bases between them. This CDR3 is 15 amino acids long. CDR3 DNA: TGCGCCAGCAGCTTGGAGGGGACTAGCACAGATACGCAGTATTTT. As protein: CASSLEGTSTDTQYF.

The chain has TRBV5-1 and TRBJ2-3; no reliable D call. Germline assignment: CDR1 SGHRS and CDR2 YFSETQ. Trimming stripped 0 bases from V and 1 base from J, with 6 bases between. This CDR3 is built from 14 residues. The CDR3 DNA sequence: TGCGCCAGCAGCTTGGGAGACCGCACAGATACGCAGTATTTT. Its protein is CASSLGDRTDTQYF.

In this sample, this clone turned up once. CDR3 region: CASAFRDRTFYEQYF. CDR3 sequence (DNA): TGTGCCAGCGCCTTTAGGGACAGAACTTTCTACGAGCAGTACTTC. The V gene is TRBV19, the J gene TRBJ2-7; 7 bases are shared with TRBD1. The CDR3 totals 15 residues. The V segment lost 9 bases and the J segment 3 bases; nucleotides outside the gene matches: 14. CDR1 is LNHDA and CDR2 is SQIVND in the germline V gene (reference sequence).

The genes are TRBV30 and TRBJ1-1; a weak D match, TRBD1 (5 bases). In germline, CDR1 is GTSNPN, CDR2 SVGIG (reference sequence). The V end was cut by 6 bases, the J end by 1 base, with 9 bases between. The CDR3 spans 12 residues. Written as DNA, the CDR3 is TGTGCCTGCAGGGAATCGAACACTGAAGCTTTCTTT. It specifies CACRESNTEAFF.

This clone is medium-sized in the sample. The rearrangement joins TRBV19 to TRBJ1-1, with D tentatively TRBD1 (6 bases). The CDR3 has 14 residues. Trimming cost V 3 bases and J 8 bases, with 16 bases left between them. The germline CDR1 and CDR2 sequences are LNHDA and SQIVND (reference sequence). DNA of the CDR3: TGTGCCAGTAGTATTAAGGGACGACAGGCCGAAGCTTTCTTT. Amino acids: CASSIKGRQAEAFF.

This clone turned up a few times. This rearrangement joins TRBV18 to TRBJ1-1; TRBD1 matches 8 bases. The germline V gene encodes CDR1 KGHSH and CDR2 LQKENI. Germline trimming cut 3 bases from V and 0 bases from J; bases unmatched to any gene: 6. CDR3 length: 16 amino acids. This chain's CDR3 is CASSPIMTGVNTEAFF. The CDR3 DNA reads TGTGCCAGCTCACCCATAATGACAGGGGTGAACACTGAAGCTTTCTTT.

To note about this clone: This same CDR3 is encoded by further DNA sequences in the sample. V and J are TRBV27 and TRBJ2-7; D unresolved. The length of the CDR3 is 14 residues. Trimming pared 3 bases from V and 2 bases from J, leaving 11 bases between. Germline V gene lookup returns CDR1 MNHEY and CDR2 SMNVEV (reference sequence). CDR3 coding DNA: TGTGCCAGCAGTTTTAACAGAGACGCCTACGAGCAGTACTTC. Its translation is CASSFNRDAYEQYF.